These 28 T cell receptor beta chains were all obtained from the same sample, sequenced in a study of cytomegalovirus exposure and HLA in healthy donors. The PCR made use of 60 Vbeta and 13 Jbeta primers. Some clones are missing from TCRdb's copy, which holds only in-frame ones; the method was immunoSEQ multiplex PCR. The data hold roughly 200,000 clones, with around 84% observed a single time. Sequenced material: PBMCs. The receptors here all came from a man aged 40-49 years in good health and CMV-seropositive.

This sequence joins TRBV19 and TRBJ1-5, with 7 bases matching TRBD1. CDR3 length: 15 amino acids. The V gene's germline CDR1 is LNHDA and CDR2 SQIVND (reference sequence). The ends lost 7 bases at V and 6 bases at J; junction bases unmatched: 12. CDR3 residues: CASTLTGNGGQPQHF. CDR3 nucleotide sequence: TGTGCCAGTACCCTGACAGGGAACGGTGGTCAGCCCCAGCATTTT.

The V call is TRBV7-9, the J call TRBJ1-1; TRBD1 agrees at 11 bases. Germline CDR1 and CDR2: SEHNR and FQNEAQ (reference sequence). This CDR3 has 16 amino acids. Trimming removed 5 bases from V and 4 bases from J; junction bases left unmatched: 9. CDR3 residues: CASSPWTGGFGTEAFF. The CDR3 nucleotides are TGTGCCAGCAGCCCGTGGACAGGGGGCTTCGGCACTGAAGCTTTCTTT. Using reference TRBV7-9 and TRBJ1-1 for the parts outside the CDR3, the full variable domain is DTGVSQNPRHKITKRGQNVTFRCDPISEHNRLYWYRQTLGQGPEFLTYFQNEAQLEKSRLLSDRFSAERPKGSFSTLEIQRTEQGDSAMYLCASSPWTGGFGTEAFFGQGTRLTVV.

In its sample, this clone was seen once. This sequence joins TRBV7-2 and TRBJ1-5; D may be TRBD1 (6 bases). CDR3 size: 18 residues. In germline, CDR1 is SGHTA, CDR2 FQGNSA. The V end was cut by 1 base, the J end by 0 bases, with 16 bases between. The CDR3 region has the DNA TGTGCCAGCAGCTTAGTGCAGGGGAAGTATTATAGCAATCAGCCCCAGCATTTT. This codes for CASSLVQGKYYSNQPQHF. Full variable domain (missing parts from reference TRBV7-2 and TRBJ1-5): GAGVSQSPSNKVTEKGKDVELRCDPISGHTALYWYRQSLGQGLEFLIYFQGNSAPDKSGLPSDRFSAERTGGSVSTLTIQRTQQEDSAVYLCASSLVQGKYYSNQPQHFGDGTRLSIL.

The chain recombines TRBV27 with TRBJ1-5; no clear D gene. Trimming took off 3 bases at V and 6 bases at J, with 9 bases between the two ends. The germline gives CDR1 MNHEY, CDR2 SMNVEV (reference sequence). The CDR3 covers 13 residues. The CDR3 bases are TGTGCCAGCAGTTTCGGGGATAGTCAGCCCCAGCATTTT. It is translated as CASSFGDSQPQHF.

The chain carries TRBV5-6 and TRBJ2-1; 7 bases fit TRBD2. CDR3 length equals 16 residues. J lost 2 bases, V lost 0 bases, and 5 bases had no gene match. Germline V CDR1 and CDR2: SGHDT, YYEEEE. The DNA for the CDR3 is TGTGCCAGCAGCTTGGACGGACTAGTGGCCTACAATGAGCAGTTCTTC. It encodes CASSLDGLVAYNEQFF.

This clone appeared a few times. V gene TRBV7-9 combines with J gene TRBJ2-7; 7 bases agree with TRBD2. V trimming: 5 bases; J trimming: 2 bases; junction bases outside the gene matches: 12. The CDR3 runs to 16 residues. The germline V gene encodes CDR1 SEHNR and CDR2 FQNEAQ (reference sequence). The CDR3 bases are TGTGCCAGCAGCCCACGGTGGGTAGCGGGCACCTACGAGCAGTACTTC. Translating it yields CASSPRWVAGTYEQYF.

Points on this clone: Other DNA sequences within the sample encode an identical CDR3. The chain carries TRBV6-5 and TRBJ1-1; 7 nucleotides align to TRBD1. V lost 4 bases and J lost 0; bases outside the gene matches: 2. This CDR3 spans 14 amino acids. Germline values: CDR1 MNHEY, CDR2 SVGAGI. The CDR3 region is CASSWDRLNTEAFF. In nucleotides, the CDR3 is TGTGCCAGCAGTTGGGACAGACTGAACACTGAAGCTTTCTTT.

This sequence joins TRBV5-1 and TRBJ1-4; D gene unclear. V was shortened by 4 bases and J by 0 bases, with 7 bases between the two germline ends. The CDR3 has 14 amino acids. Germline loops: CDR1 SGHRS, CDR2 YFSETQ. Here the CDR3 DNA reads TGCGCCAGCAGCCCGAGTGCAACTAATGAAAAACTGTTTTTT. It is translated as CASSPSATNEKLFF.

This rearrangement joins TRBV10-2 to TRBJ2-7; 8 nucleotides align to TRBD1. The CDR3 has 14 residues. Germline CDR1 WSHSY, CDR2 SAAADI. V was pared by 5 bases and J by 1 base, with 4 bases of the junction left unmatched. This CDR3 is CASSTGQGSYEQYF. The CDR3 DNA reads as TGCGCCAGCAGTACCGGACAGGGTTCCTACGAGCAGTACTTC.

This chain connects TRBV5-1 to TRBJ2-2, with 8 nucleotides matching TRBD1. The CDR3 extends over 14 amino acids. Germline values: CDR1 SGHRS, CDR2 YFSETQ. With 3 bases clipped from V and 7 bases from J, the junction kept 5 bases outside the gene matches. CDR3 residues: CASSSTGEVGELFF. CDR3 bases: TGCGCCAGCAGCTCGACAGGGGAGGTCGGGGAGCTGTTTTTT. The full variable domain, completed using reference TRBV5-1 and TRBJ2-2, is KAGVTQTPRYLIKTRGQQVTLSCSPISGHRSVSWYQQTPGQGLQFLFEYFSETQRNKGNFPGRFSGRQFSNSRSEMNVSTLELGDSALYLCASSSTGEVGELFFGEGSRLTVL.

The genes are TRBV5-5 and TRBJ2-1; D perhaps matches TRBD1 (5 bases). Trimming took 0 bases from V and 7 from J, leaving 17 bases between them. This CDR3 has 16 amino acids. Germline V gene sequence: CDR1 SGHKS, CDR2 YYEKEE (reference sequence). CDR3 nucleotides: TGTGCCAGCAGCTTGGTGGGCCAGGGCATAGAGAATGAGCAGTTCTTC. This gives the protein CASSLVGQGIENEQFF.

This clone was counted between two and nine times. The V gene is TRBV11-2, the J gene TRBJ1-3; D not resolved. CDR3 length equals 14 residues. V lost 1 base, J lost 0 bases, and 4 bases lay in between. Germline V gives CDR1 SGHAT, CDR2 FQNNGV. DNA of the CDR3: TGTGCCAGCAGCTTAGTGAGCTCTGGAAACACCATATATTTT. Protein: CASSLVSSGNTIYF.

The chain recombines TRBV7-7 with TRBJ2-5; tentative D call: TRBD2 (5 bases). V was clipped by 1 base and J by 5 bases, with 14 bases between them. The CDR3 runs 15 residues. Germline CDR1 reads SSHAT; CDR2 reads FNYEAQ (reference sequence). CDR3 residues: CASSLERGARETQYF. In DNA, the CDR3 is TGTGCCAGCAGCTTAGAACGGGGTGCAAGGGAGACCCAGTACTTC.

This chain connects TRBV7-9 to TRBJ2-3; possible D gene TRBD1, 5 bases. Trimming cost V 1 base and J 0 bases, with 11 bases left between them. CDR1 is SEHNR and CDR2 is FQNEAQ in the germline V gene (reference sequence). CDR3 length equals 16 residues. CDR3 in amino acids: CASSLGVGRSTDTQYF. CDR3 coding DNA: TGTGCCAGCAGCTTAGGAGTGGGGCGAAGCACAGATACGCAGTATTTT.

This clone was recorded only once. The rearrangement uses TRBV4-3 and TRBJ1-1, with 7 bases matching TRBD1. Germline-derived CDR1 and CDR2 are LGHNA and YSLEER. Unmatched junction bases numbered 3, after V lost 4 bases and J lost 1 base. This CDR3 is 14 amino acids long. The DNA for the CDR3 is TGCGCCAGCAGCCGGAGGACAGGGAACACTGAAGCTTTCTTT. Translating it yields CASSRRTGNTEAFF.

The chain carries TRBV29-1 and TRBJ2-3, with TRBD2 matching over 7 bases. This CDR3 has 13 residues. Germline CDR1 is SQVTM and CDR2 is ANQGSEA. V lost 4 bases, J lost 4 bases, and 5 bases stayed unmatched. The CDR3 sequence is CSVAAGVADTQYF. CDR3 nucleotide sequence: TGCAGCGTTGCGGCGGGAGTGGCAGATACGCAGTATTTT.

J is TRBJ2-2 and V is TRBV19; no clear D gene. V lost 3 bases, J lost 4 bases, and 12 bases lay in between. The CDR3 length is 15 residues. CDR1 LNHDA and CDR2 SQIVND come from the germline V gene (reference sequence). In DNA, the CDR3 is TGTGCCAGTAGTATTGTACCAGGAACCACCGGGGAGCTGTTTTTT. As protein: CASSIVPGTTGELFF.

This clone appeared a few times. This chain joins TRBV18 and TRBJ1-2; D might be TRBD1 (6 bases). Germline assignment: CDR1 KGHSH and CDR2 LQKENI. Trimming removed 5 bases from V and 4 bases from J, with 23 bases in between. CDR3 size: 17 residues. CDR3 amino acids: CASSENRAQPGSYGYTF. CDR3 nucleotides: TGTGCCAGCTCAGAAAACAGGGCCCAACCGGGCTCCTATGGCTACACCTTC.

V gene TRBV6-1 combines with J gene TRBJ2-7; 9 bases agree with TRBD1. Trimming took 5 bases from V and 4 from J; bases not matched to a gene: 6. This CDR3 contains 14 residues. Germline assignment: CDR1 MNHNS and CDR2 SASEGT. In DNA form, the CDR3 reads TGTGCCAGCAGTCATACAGGGGGCATATACGAGCAGTACTTC. The encoded protein is CASSHTGGIYEQYF.

Notes on this clone: Additional DNA sequences in this sample encode the identical CDR3. The chain has TRBV5-1 and TRBJ1-2, with 7 bases that match TRBD1. CDR1 SGHRS and CDR2 YFSETQ come from the germline V gene. CDR3 length: 13 amino acids. J lost 2 bases, V lost 4 bases, and 2 bases had no gene match. DNA for the CDR3: TGCGCCAGCAGCCTGGACAGGAACTATGGCTACACCTTC. Translating it yields CASSLDRNYGYTF. Looking up the rest from reference TRBV5-1 and TRBJ1-2 gives the full variable domain: KAGVTQTPRYLIKTRGQQVTLSCSPISGHRSVSWYQQTPGQGLQFLFEYFSETQRNKGNFPGRFSGRQFSNSRSEMNVSTLELGDSALYLCASSLDRNYGYTFGSGTRLTVV.

V gene TRBV19 combines with J gene TRBJ1-5; D possibly corresponds to TRBD1 (5 bases). The germline V gene encodes CDR1 LNHDA and CDR2 SQIVND (reference sequence). The germline V and J ends were trimmed by 5 bases and 0 bases, with 11 bases remaining between them. This CDR3 is built from 15 residues. DNA for the CDR3: TGTGCCAGTAGTCTCGACAGTAATAGCAATCAGCCCCAGCATTTT. Translated, it gives CASSLDSNSNQPQHF. The variable domain in full, with the rest retrieved from reference TRBV19 and TRBJ1-5, is DGGITQSPKYLFRKEGQNVTLSCEQNLNHDAMYWYRQDPGQGLRLIYYSQIVNDFQKGDIAEGYSVSREKKESFPLTVTSAQKNPTAFYLCASSLDSNSNQPQHFGDGTRLSIL.

The gene calls are TRBV5-6 and TRBJ1-5, with TRBD1 as a possible D gene (6 bases). The V and J ends lost 4 bases and 4 bases respectively, with 24 bases between them. CDR1 is SGHDT, CDR2 YYEEEE, per germline. This CDR3 spans 18 amino acids. CDR3 DNA: TGTGCCAGCAGCCCTCGGACAGCTCGGGGGGGGTGGAATCAGCCCCAGCATTTT. Translation: CASSPRTARGGWNQPQHF.

The chain joins TRBV19 to TRBJ2-5; 7 positions agree with TRBD1. V trimming: 6 bases; J trimming: 5 bases; junction bases outside the gene matches: 12. CDR1 is LNHDA and CDR2 is SQIVND in the germline V gene (reference sequence). The CDR3 runs to 15 residues. The CDR3 is CASSNLRGRGETQYF. The CDR3 bases are TGTGCCAGTAGCAACTTGAGGGGCAGGGGGGAGACCCAGTACTTC.

The chain recombines TRBV5-1 with TRBJ2-1; D unresolved. Deletions cut 5 bases from V and 1 base from J, with 4 bases between. CDR3 length: 12 residues. Germline V gives CDR1 SGHRS, CDR2 YFSETQ. CDR3 bases: TGCGCCAGCAGGGAGTCCTACAATGAGCAGTTCTTC. Translated: CASRESYNEQFF. The variable domain in full, completed from reference TRBV5-1 and TRBJ2-1, reads KAGVTQTPRYLIKTRGQQVTLSCSPISGHRSVSWYQQTPGQGLQFLFEYFSETQRNKGNFPGRFSGRQFSNSRSEMNVSTLELGDSALYLCASRESYNEQFFGPGTRLTVL.

The chain recombines TRBV5-4 with TRBJ1-1; 10 bases are a match to TRBD1. From germline, CDR1 is SGHNT and CDR2 YYREEE (reference sequence). Trimming at V came to 1 base and at J to 3 bases, leaving 9 bases not matched to a gene. The CDR3 consists of 17 residues. CDR3 amino acids: CASSLSRDRGLDTEAFF. DNA for the CDR3: TGTGCCAGCAGCTTGTCCCGGGACAGGGGCTTGGACACTGAAGCTTTCTTT. The entire variable domain, with the rest obtained from reference TRBV5-4 and TRBJ1-1, is as follows: ETGVTQSPTHLIKTRGQQVTLRCSSQSGHNTVSWYQQALGQGPQFIFQYYREEENGRGNFPPRFSGLQFPNYSSELNVNALELDDSALYLCASSLSRDRGLDTEAFFGQGTRLTVV.

This clone showed up just a few times. V usage is TRBV18 and J usage is TRBJ2-7, with 9 positions matching TRBD2. The CDR3 is 14 residues long. The trim removed 6 bases at V and 3 bases at J, leaving 6 bases unmatched. From germline, CDR1 is KGHSH and CDR2 LQKENI. In DNA, the CDR3 is TGTGCCAGCTCGTTAGCGGGAGTAATCTACGAGCAGTACTTC. It encodes CASSLAGVIYEQYF.

This clone has only one observation. V usage is TRBV6-1 and J usage is TRBJ1-4, with 7 bases matching TRBD1. Trimming took 2 bases from V and 4 from J; bases not matched to a gene: 7. In germline, CDR1 is MNHNS, CDR2 SASEGT. The CDR3 totals 16 residues. CDR3 loop: CASSEQQGTGNEKLFF. The DNA of the CDR3 is TGTGCCAGCAGTGAACAACAGGGGACGGGTAATGAAAAACTGTTTTTT.

A single count supports this clone. The genes are TRBV5-1 and TRBJ2-1; D might be TRBD1 (6 bases). Germline-derived CDR1 and CDR2 are SGHRS and YFSETQ. The CDR3 is made up of 14 amino acids. The germline V and J ends were trimmed by 3 bases and 8 bases, with 15 bases remaining between them. CDR3 DNA sequence: TGCGCCAGCAGCTCAGGAGCAGGGGTCGATGAGCAGTTCTTC. It encodes CASSSGAGVDEQFF.